Listed here are 19 T cell receptor beta chains from one sample, sequenced in a study of yellow fever vaccine responses in identical twins. TCRdb re-derived calls from the RT-PCR reads in MiXCR, one entry per CDR3 protein. Among approximately 32,000 distinct CDR3 sequences listed, about 61% were seen once. The sample consisted of T cells from blood (PBMCs), unsorted or a sorted subset (not recorded which), taken before or after yellow fever vaccination (not recorded which). These receptors all come from a woman under 30 who received the yellow fever vaccine.

The V call is TRBV2, the J call TRBJ2-1, with D possibly TRBD2 on 5 matching bases. Germline lookup yields CDR1 SNHLY and CDR2 FYNNEI. The CDR3 sequence is 15 residues long. V lost 2 bases to trimming and J lost 0 bases, with 8 bases between them. The CDR3 nucleotides are TGTGCCAGCAGTGAACGGGATAGCTCCTACAATGAGCAGTTCTTC. It yields the protein CASSERDSSYNEQFF.

As DNA, the CDR3 is TGTGCCAGCAGCTTAGCAGGGAACTATGGCTACACCTTC. It is translated as CASSLAGNYGYTF. This chain uses TRBV7-8 with TRBJ1-2; D gene unclear. CDR3 length equals 13 residues. The V end was cut by 0 bases, the J end by 2 bases, with 4 bases between. CDR1 and CDR2 from the germline V gene are SGHVS and FQNEAQ. The full variable domain, completed using reference TRBV7-8 and TRBJ1-2, is GAGVSQSPRYKVAKRGQDVALRCDPISGHVSLFWYQQALGQGPEFLTYFQNEAQLDKSGLPSDRFFAERPEGSVSTLKIQRTQQEDSAVYLCASSLAGNYGYTFGSGTRLTVV.

DNA for the CDR3: TGCAGCGTTCACCCGAATAGCGGGCATACAGATACGCAGTATTTT. Protein product: CSVHPNSGHTDTQYF. The chain links TRBV29-1 to TRBJ2-3; TRBD2 agrees at 7 bases. Trimming cost V 5 bases and J 3 bases; bases outside gene matches: 11. The CDR3 covers 15 residues. Per the germline V gene, CDR1 is SQVTM and CDR2 is ANQGSEA.

The J gene is TRBJ2-7, the V gene TRBV29-1; D not resolved. This CDR3 has 11 residues. Germline loops: CDR1 SQVTM, CDR2 ANQGSEA. The V end was cut by 2 bases, the J end by 4 bases, with 6 bases between. The CDR3 reads CSVEISYEQYF. The DNA of the CDR3 is TGCAGCGTTGAAATTTCTTACGAGCAGTACTTC.

This clonotype has just a few counts. The chain uses TRBV29-1 and TRBJ2-1; D is possibly TRBD1 (7 bases). CDR3 length: 15 residues. The germline V gene encodes CDR1 SQVTM and CDR2 ANQGSEA. The V end was cut by 6 bases, the J end by 2 bases, with 17 bases between. The CDR3 loop reads CSVSGGYRAYNEQFF. CDR3 DNA: TGCAGCGTGTCAGGGGGGTACAGGGCCTACAATGAGCAGTTCTTC.

The chain combines TRBV20-1 with TRBJ2-5, with D uncertain. V lost 3 bases to trimming and J lost 3 bases, with 11 bases between them. The CDR3 consists of 13 residues. Germline V gene data show CDR1 as DFQATT and CDR2 as SNEGSKA (reference sequence). CDR3 residues: CSARLIQKETQYF. CDR3 coding DNA: TGCAGTGCTAGGTTGATTCAAAAAGAGACCCAGTACTTC.

This clonotype has a single count. The V gene is TRBV20-1, the J gene TRBJ2-3; 10 bases match TRBD1. Germline-derived CDR1 and CDR2 are DFQATT and SNEGSKA (reference sequence). The CDR3 totals 15 residues. Losses at the gene ends were 1 base for V and 6 bases for J; bases not matched to a gene: 7. CDR3 in DNA: TGCAGTGCTAGAGCCGGGACAGGGGCTTGGGATACGCAGTATTTT. It yields the protein CSARAGTGAWDTQYF.

This clonotype showed up just a few times. The chain has TRBV18 and TRBJ2-3, with D unclear. Looked up from germline, CDR1 is KGHSH and CDR2 is LQKENI. V lost 3 bases, J lost 6 bases, and 4 bases lay in between. The CDR3 sequence is 11 residues long. The CDR3: CASSPGDTQYF. The CDR3 DNA sequence: TGTGCCAGCTCACCGGGGGATACGCAGTATTTT.

This clonotype was counted between two and nine times. The chain has TRBV11-1 and TRBJ1-1; perhaps TRBD1 as D (6 bases). V was cut by 0 bases and J by 1 base, with 9 bases left in between. The CDR3 is made up of 15 amino acids. Germline-derived CDR1 and CDR2 are SGHAT and FQDESV (reference sequence). The CDR3 DNA sequence: TGTGCCAGCAGCTTAGCAGTGACAGGGAACACTGAAGCTTTCTTT. Translating gives CASSLAVTGNTEAFF.

About this clonotype: Germline is not matched at one junction end, which may reflect a read error. This chain joins TRBV27 and TRBJ1-1; D call uncertain. The CDR3 covers 12 residues. The germline V gene has CDR1 MNHEY and CDR2 SMNVEV (reference sequence). CDR3 in amino acids: CTSSLRQTEAFF. The CDR3 nucleotides read TGCACCAGCAGTCTGCGTCAAACTGAAGCTTTCTTT.

This clonotype was counted a few times. The rearrangement joins TRBV28 to TRBJ2-1; D might be TRBD1 or TRBD2, each matching 5 bases. This CDR3 comprises 12 residues. CDR1 MDHEN and CDR2 SYDVKM come from the germline V gene. Trimming stripped 5 bases from V and 15 bases from J, with 17 bases between. CDR3 nucleotide sequence: TGTGCCAGCAGTCCCCTCGGGGCGGTGGGGTTCTTC. This encodes CASSPLGAVGFF.

V usage is TRBV5-6 and J usage is TRBJ1-1, with D hard to call. This CDR3 comprises 13 residues. CDR1 and CDR2 (germline): SGHDT, YYEEEE. Trimming cost V 3 bases and J 3 bases, with 9 bases left between them. As DNA, the CDR3 is TGTGCCAGCAGCTCATCATGGGACACTGAAGCTTTCTTT. This codes for CASSSSWDTEAFF.

J is TRBJ2-7 and V is TRBV6-5, with 7 bases that match TRBD1. This CDR3 has 16 amino acids. Looked up from germline, CDR1 is MNHEY and CDR2 is SVGAGI. After removal of 2 bases from V and 5 bases from J, the junction contained 12 bases not matched to a gene. CDR3 loop: CASSYEGTVPGNEQYF. The CDR3 DNA sequence: TGTGCCAGCAGTTACGAAGGGACAGTCCCCGGGAACGAGCAGTACTTC.

This clonotype was counted a few times. This chain uses TRBV29-1 with TRBJ1-1; 12 nucleotides match TRBD1. The CDR3 contains 15 residues. Germline values: CDR1 SQVTM, CDR2 ANQGSEA. Unmatched junction bases numbered 15, after V lost 6 bases and J lost 10 bases. The CDR3: CSVQNSPGQGAGAFF. The CDR3 DNA is TGCAGCGTCCAAAACAGCCCGGGACAGGGGGCAGGAGCTTTCTTT.

The V gene is TRBV11-1, the J gene TRBJ2-5, with 7 bases aligning to TRBD1. Germline assignment: CDR1 SGHAT and CDR2 FQDESV (reference sequence). This CDR3 has 14 amino acids. Trimming cost V 4 bases and J 2 bases; bases outside gene matches: 4. The CDR3 region is CASSSTGRQETQYF. The CDR3 bases are TGTGCCAGCAGCTCGACAGGGAGACAAGAGACCCAGTACTTC.

The rearrangement joins TRBV11-1 to TRBJ2-5; 12 nucleotides align to TRBD2. The germline CDR1 and CDR2 sequences are SGHAT and FQDESV (reference sequence). The CDR3 covers 17 residues. V lost 5 bases, J lost 3 bases, and 10 bases stayed unmatched. CDR3 bases: TGTGCCAGCAGCCTGACTAGCGGGGGCCTCGAAGAAGAGACCCAGTACTTC. Its protein product is CASSLTSGGLEEETQYF.

The V and J genes are TRBV7-3 and TRBJ2-3; TRBD1 or TRBD2 may be the D gene (5 bases each). V was cut by 1 base and J by 1 base, with 9 bases left in between. Germline V gene sequence: CDR1 SGHTA, CDR2 FQGTGA. CDR3 length: 15 amino acids. The CDR3 here is CASSLMGDRTDTQYF. As DNA, the CDR3 is TGTGCCAGCAGCTTAATGGGGGATCGCACAGATACGCAGTATTTT.

This clonotype was seen a few times. The J gene is TRBJ1-1, the V gene TRBV2, with D tentatively TRBD1 (5 bases). CDR1 SNHLY and CDR2 FYNNEI come from the germline V gene. This CDR3 has 13 residues. V lost 4 bases and J lost 4, with 10 bases in between. CDR3 protein: CASSVEGSTEAFF. The CDR3 nucleotides are TGTGCCAGCAGTGTGGAGGGGAGCACTGAAGCTTTCTTT.

The gene calls are TRBV20-1 and TRBJ2-3; D may be TRBD1 (5 bases). V lost 0 bases and J 2 bases, leaving 12 bases between the germline ends. The CDR3 extends over 15 amino acids. The germline V gene has CDR1 DFQATT and CDR2 SNEGSKA (reference sequence). DNA for the CDR3: TGCAGTGCTAGAGATCAGGTCAGGGTCACAGATACGCAGTATTTT. This gives the protein CSARDQVRVTDTQYF.